The T cell receptor beta chain under discussion was sequenced for a study of vaccination effects on CD4 cells after COVID-19. Before any sequencing was done, the ViraFEST assay used viral peptide pools to expand antigen-specific CD4+ T cells. Subsequent to a culture period of approximately 11 days, CD4+ T cells were isolated. The cohort was immunized with two doses of either the BNT162b2 or mRNA-1273 vaccine. Assay: immunoSEQ multiplex PCR; the TCRdb copy retains only in-frame clones and omits some. The sample has about 24,000 clones, roughly 76% seen once; the top ten hold roughly 6%. This clone is medium-sized within its sample. The antigen is not known. The sequence came from a human donor who received a COVID-19 vaccine. Some clones in this sample may be carry-over from other donors' samples. The sample was CD4+ T cells from PBMCs cultured with SARS-CoV-2 spike peptides, taken after COVID-19 vaccination.

DNA for the CDR3: TGTGCCAGCAGCCAACTTGGCTCCCCGTCACCCCTCCACTTT. As protein: CASSQLGSPSPLHF. V and J are TRBV14 and TRBJ1-6, with D unclear. This CDR3 has 14 amino acids. The V end was cut by 2 bases, the J end by 10 bases, with 12 bases between. CDR1 and CDR2 (germline): SGHDN, FVKESK.